Listed below are T cell receptor beta chains from one sample, sequenced in a study of immune characterization of retroperitoneal liposarcoma. A single record per CDR3 protein comes from TCRdb applying MiXCR to the PCR reads. The sample has about 3,000 distinct CDR3 sequences; nearly 45% are singletons. Sequences were obtained from tumor tissue. The receptor set was obtained from a male donor with retroperitoneal liposarcoma. The CDR3 runs from the conserved cysteine through the conserved F or W. D genes are given only for firm matches. The size field is filled for only some rows; it gives once, few, many or a size class.

V,J,D,size,CDR3,DNA
TRBV7-2,TRBJ1-1,.,few,CASSSGMNTEAFF,TGTGCCAGCAGCTCGGGGATGAACACTGAAGCTTTCTTT
TRBV24-1,TRBJ2-1,.,.,CATSDSTGRGAYNEQFF,TGTGCCACCAGTGATTCGACAGGGAGGGGGGCCTACAATGAGCAGTTCTTC
TRBV20-1,TRBJ1-2,TRBD1,.,CSAGEEGADYGYTF,TGCAGTGCTGGGGAGGAGGGGGCCGACTATGGCTACACCTTC
TRBV11-2,TRBJ2-7,TRBD2,few,CASSPPGLAGLYEQYF,TGTGCCAGCAGCCCGCCGGGACTAGCGGGATTGTACGAGCAGTACTTC
TRBV5-1,TRBJ2-3,.,many,CASSRWGGTDTQYF,TGCGCCAGCAGCCGATGGGGGGGCACAGATACGCAGTATTTT
TRBV6-1,TRBJ2-2,.,.,CASSENNKGGLFF,TGTGCCAGCAGTGAAAATAACAAGGGAGGGCTGTTTTTT
TRBV7-2,TRBJ2-3,TRBD1,.,CASSARQGGSTDTQYF,TGTGCCAGCAGCGCACGACAGGGGGGGAGCACAGATACGCAGTATTTT
TRBV11-2,TRBJ2-5,.,few,CASSTQRTRKGQYF,TGTGCCAGCAGCACGCAAAGGACACGGAAAGGACAGTACTTC
TRBV7-2,TRBJ1-2,.,medium-sized,CASSLSLGGYTF,TGTGCCAGCAGCTTAAGCTTGGGAGGCTACACCTTC
TRBV6-1,TRBJ2-4,.,few,CASSRGAKNIQYF,TGTGCCAGCAGCAGGGGAGCCAAAAACATTCAGTACTTC
TRBV6-5,TRBJ2-1,.,.,CASSYVGPSGEQFF,TGTGCCAGCAGTTATGTGGGCCCCTCGGGTGAGCAGTTCTTC
TRBV5-6,TRBJ2-1,.,medium-sized,CASSLVGRVYNEQFF,TGTGCCAGCAGCTTGGTGGGACGGGTCTACAATGAGCAGTTCTTC
TRBV12-3/TRBV12-4,TRBJ2-7,TRBD2,.,CASSREVYEQYF,TGTGCCAGCAGTCGGGAGGTTTACGAGCAGTACTTC
TRBV6-1,TRBJ1-3,.,medium-sized,CASSEAIGEPGNTIYF,TGTGCCAGCAGTGAAGCGATCGGGGAACCTGGAAACACCATATATTTT
TRBV27,TRBJ1-1,.,.,CASSLLSGTEAFF,TGTGCCAGCAGTTTATTGTCAGGGACTGAAGCTTTCTTT
TRBV6-1,TRBJ2-1,.,many,CASSERDEQFF,TGTGCCAGCAGTGAAAGGGATGAGCAGTTCTTC
TRBV12-3/TRBV12-4,TRBJ2-5,.,.,CASSFRSLSQYNEQYF,TGTGCCAGCAGTTTTCGGAGTCTCTCCCAATACAATGAGCAGTACTTC
TRBV27,TRBJ2-1,TRBD1,.,CASRSTGLSSYNEQFF,TGTGCCAGCAGATCGACAGGGCTGAGCTCCTACAATGAGCAGTTCTTC
TRBV28,TRBJ2-1,TRBD1,medium-sized,CASSPGQPQNEQFF,TGTGCCAGCAGTCCGGGACAGCCACAGAATGAGCAGTTCTTC
TRBV6-1,TRBJ2-1,.,medium-sized,CASSEITAWEFF,TGTGCCAGCAGTGAAATAACCGCATGGGAGTTCTTC
TRBV12-3/TRBV12-4,TRBJ2-1,TRBD2,.,CASSLGLAGDEQFF,TGTGCCAGCAGTTTAGGACTAGCGGGAGATGAGCAGTTCTTC
TRBV11-3,TRBJ2-7,.,.,CASSLEAPDEQYF,TGTGCCAGCAGCTTGGAAGCCCCGGACGAGCAGTACTTC
TRBV4-1,TRBJ2-5,TRBD2,many,CASSQVLAGNEQYF,TGCGCCAGCAGCCAAGTATTAGCGGGAAATGAGCAGTACTTC
TRBV7-6,TRBJ1-4,.,many,CASRRLVNEKLFF,TGTGCCAGCAGACGACTGGTAAATGAAAAACTGTTTTTT
TRBV6-1,TRBJ2-5,TRBD1,.,CASVPGQGARETQYF,TGTGCCAGCGTGCCGGGACAGGGGGCTAGGGAGACCCAGTACTTC
TRBV12-3/TRBV12-4,TRBJ2-5,.,few,CASSFAGTSNNEQYF,TGTGCCAGCAGTTTTGCAGGGACCTCAAACAATGAGCAGTACTTC
TRBV7-2,TRBJ1-1,.,few,CASSLNWETEAFF,TGTGCCAGCAGCTTAAACTGGGAAACTGAAGCTTTCTTT
TRBV6-1,TRBJ2-1,TRBD1,.,CASRADRFSYNEQFF,TGTGCCAGCAGAGCGGACAGGTTCTCCTACAATGAGCAGTTCTTC
TRBV6-6,TRBJ2-7,TRBD1,.,CASSYQGQYYEQYF,TGTGCCAGCAGTTACCAGGGACAGTACTACGAGCAGTACTTC
TRBV11-2,TRBJ1-1,.,.,CASSLRRGQNTEAFF,TGTGCCAGCAGCTTACGGCGTGGGCAGAACACTGAAGCTTTCTTT
TRBV11-3,TRBJ2-1,TRBD1,.,CASSPRLGGEQFF,TGTGCCAGCAGCCCCCGCCTAGGGGGCGAGCAGTTCTTC
TRBV6-1,TRBJ1-2,TRBD1,few,CASSEARQGINVRGYTF,TGTGCCAGCAGTGAAGCACGACAGGGTATTAATGTCCGTGGCTACACCTTC
TRBV6-6,TRBJ2-5,.,large,CASSYGTANEQYF,TGTGCCAGCAGTTACGGGACGGCCAATGAGCAGTACTTC
TRBV6-1,TRBJ1-5,.,.,CASSGSAGGGDQPQHF,TGTGCCAGCAGTGGATCCGCGGGGGGGGGCGATCAGCCCCAGCATTTT
TRBV6-1,TRBJ2-7,.,few,CASAIGSYNEQYF,TGTGCCAGCGCGATCGGCTCCTACAATGAGCAGTACTTC
TRBV27,TRBJ2-2,.,.,CASKGTPNTGELFF,TGTGCCAGCAAGGGGACTCCGAACACCGGGGAGCTGTTTTTT
TRBV6-1,TRBJ2-3,.,once,CASSPYRARADTQYF,TGTGCCAGCAGTCCCTACAGGGCCAGGGCAGATACGCAGTATTTT
TRBV28,TRBJ2-7,TRBD1,.,CASSLGDRGSQEQYF,TGTGCCAGCAGTTTAGGGGACAGGGGGTCTCAGGAGCAGTACTTC
TRBV12-3/TRBV12-4,TRBJ2-1,TRBD1,many,CASSPTDRSSYNEQFF,TGTGCCAGCAGCCCGACGGACAGGTCATCCTACAATGAGCAGTTCTTC
TRBV27,TRBJ2-1,TRBD2,.,CASSFFAGGPSEQFF,TGTGCCAGCAGTTTCTTCGCGGGGGGGCCGAGTGAGCAGTTCTTC
TRBV10-1,TRBJ2-1,.,few,CASSDPDVEQFF,TGCGCCAGCAGTGATCCGGATGTGGAGCAGTTCTTC
TRBV12-3/TRBV12-4,TRBJ2-7,TRBD2,medium-sized,CASSSSGTSYEQYF,TGTGCCAGCAGTTCTAGCGGGACCTCCTACGAGCAGTACTTC
TRBV7-3,TRBJ2-1,.,few,CASSLSVYNEQFF,TGTGCCAGCAGCTTGTCAGTGTACAATGAGCAGTTCTTC
TRBV6-1,TRBJ2-3,TRBD2,.,CASSETSGGADTQYF,TGTGCCAGCAGTGAGACTAGCGGGGGGGCAGATACGCAGTATTTT
TRBV11-2,TRBJ2-7,.,.,CASSLDREWGEQYF,TGTGCCAGCAGCTTAGATCGGGAGTGGGGCGAGCAGTACTTC
TRBV6-1,TRBJ2-1,.,.,CASSEGETNEQFF,TGTGCCAGCAGTGAAGGAGAAACCAATGAGCAGTTCTTC
TRBV7-2,TRBJ2-1,.,medium-sized,CASSHYNYNEQFF,TGTGCCAGCAGCCATTATAACTACAATGAGCAGTTCTTC
TRBV12-3/TRBV12-4,TRBJ2-1,.,once,CASSLTGTDPSYNEQFF,TGTGCCAGCAGCTTAACCGGGACGGACCCCTCCTACAATGAGCAGTTCTTC
TRBV6-1,TRBJ2-5,.,.,CASSALLPGETQYF,TGTGCCAGCAGTGCTTTACTCCCAGGGGAGACCCAGTACTTC
TRBV2,TRBJ2-3,.,medium-sized,CASTFTTDTQYF,TGTGCCAGCACCTTCACCACAGATACGCAGTATTTT
TRBV12-3/TRBV12-4,TRBJ1-4,TRBD1,many,CASSFGTGGKKLFF,TGTGCCAGCAGTTTTGGGACAGGGGGTAAAAAACTGTTTTTT
TRBV12-3/TRBV12-4,TRBJ1-2,TRBD1,medium-sized,CASSQWTGGNLRGYTF,TGTGCCAGCAGTCAATGGACAGGGGGGAACCTTAGGGGCTACACCTTC